This T cell receptor (beta chain) was profiled in a study of identical twins. At least ten counts were recorded for this clonotype. Its target is unknown. The CDR3 runs 14 residues. The V and J ends lost 3 bases and 2 bases, in that order; junction bases with no gene match: 4. TCRdb itself ran the 5' RACE reads through MiXCR, one entry per CDR3 protein. The sample lists about 660,000 distinct CDR3 sequences, 8.6% occurring once. General observations from the study: Some out-of-frame alpha sequences were shared by twins, and these showed excess low generation probability.

These same data were also listed under a study on yellow fever vaccine responses in identical twins.

The sequenced sample consisted of PBMCs. The receptor comes from a woman between 18 and 29 years old in good health. This chain uses TRBV12-3 or TRBV12-4 with TRBJ2-7; 7 bases agree with TRBD2. CDR3 sequence reads: CASSLRGSTYEQYF. CDR3 bases: TGTGCCAGCAGTTTGCGCGGGAGCACCTACGAGCAGTACTTC.